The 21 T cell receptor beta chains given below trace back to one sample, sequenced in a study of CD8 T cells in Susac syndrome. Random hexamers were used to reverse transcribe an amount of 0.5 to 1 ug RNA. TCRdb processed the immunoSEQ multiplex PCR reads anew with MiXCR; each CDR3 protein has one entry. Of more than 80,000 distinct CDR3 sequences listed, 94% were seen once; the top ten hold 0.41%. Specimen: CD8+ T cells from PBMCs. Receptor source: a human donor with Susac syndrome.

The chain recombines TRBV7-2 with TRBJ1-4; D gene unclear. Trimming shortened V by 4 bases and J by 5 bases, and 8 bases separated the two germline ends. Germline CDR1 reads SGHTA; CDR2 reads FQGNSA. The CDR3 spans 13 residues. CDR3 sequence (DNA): TGTGCCAGCAGCTACAGCGGAAATGAAAAACTGTTTTTT. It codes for CASSYSGNEKLFF.

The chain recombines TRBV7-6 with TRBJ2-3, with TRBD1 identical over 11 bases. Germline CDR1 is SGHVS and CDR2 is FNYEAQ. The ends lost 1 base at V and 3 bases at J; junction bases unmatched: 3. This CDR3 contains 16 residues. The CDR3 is CASSLGGQGGTDTQYF. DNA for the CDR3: TGTGCCAGCAGCTTAGGGGGACAGGGGGGGACAGATACGCAGTATTTT.

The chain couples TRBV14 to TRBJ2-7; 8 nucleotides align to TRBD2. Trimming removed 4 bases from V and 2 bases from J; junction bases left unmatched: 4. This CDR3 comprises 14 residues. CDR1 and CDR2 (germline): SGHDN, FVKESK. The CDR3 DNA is TGTGCCAGCAGCCGTGGTAGCGGGACCTACGAGCAGTACTTC. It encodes CASSRGSGTYEQYF.

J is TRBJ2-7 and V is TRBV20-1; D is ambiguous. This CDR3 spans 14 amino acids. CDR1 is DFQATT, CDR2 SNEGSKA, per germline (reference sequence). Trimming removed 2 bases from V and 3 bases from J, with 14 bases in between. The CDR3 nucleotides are TGCAGTGCTAGACCGTGGGCCCAGGACTACGAGCAGTACTTC. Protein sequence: CSARPWAQDYEQYF.

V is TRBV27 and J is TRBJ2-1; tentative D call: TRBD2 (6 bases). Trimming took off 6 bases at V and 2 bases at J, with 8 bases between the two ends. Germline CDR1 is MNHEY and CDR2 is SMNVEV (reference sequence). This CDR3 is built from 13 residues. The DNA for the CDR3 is TGTGCCAGCAGCGGGGAGGCCTACAATGAGCAGTTCTTC. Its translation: CASSGEAYNEQFF.

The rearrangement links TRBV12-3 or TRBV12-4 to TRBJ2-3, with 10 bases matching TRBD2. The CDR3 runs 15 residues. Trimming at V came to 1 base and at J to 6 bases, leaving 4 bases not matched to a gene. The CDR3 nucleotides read TGTGCCAGCAGTTTAGTAGCGGGGGGTCCGGATACGCAGTATTTT. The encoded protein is CASSLVAGGPDTQYF.

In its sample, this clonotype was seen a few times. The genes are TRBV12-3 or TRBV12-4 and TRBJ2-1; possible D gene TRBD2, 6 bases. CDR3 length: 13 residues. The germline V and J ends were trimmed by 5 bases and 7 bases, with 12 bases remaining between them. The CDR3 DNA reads TGTGCCAGCAGTCACCCTGGGGGGAATGAGCAGTTCTTC. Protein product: CASSHPGGNEQFF.

The CDR3 here is CSVDGQNTGELFF. As DNA, the CDR3 is TGCAGCGTTGACGGGCAGAACACCGGGGAGCTGTTTTTT. V gene TRBV29-1 combines with J gene TRBJ2-2; no reliable D call. CDR1 and CDR2 (germline): SQVTM, ANQGSEA. Trimming removed 3 bases at V and 1 base at J, with 6 bases between. CDR3 length equals 13 residues.

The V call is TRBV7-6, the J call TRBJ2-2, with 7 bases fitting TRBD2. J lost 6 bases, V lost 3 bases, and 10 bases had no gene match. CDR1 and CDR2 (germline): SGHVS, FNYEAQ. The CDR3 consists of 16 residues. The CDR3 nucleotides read TGTGCCAGCAGCTTGAAGAGCGACGGACTAGCCGGGGAGCTGTTTTTT. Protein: CASSLKSDGLAGELFF.

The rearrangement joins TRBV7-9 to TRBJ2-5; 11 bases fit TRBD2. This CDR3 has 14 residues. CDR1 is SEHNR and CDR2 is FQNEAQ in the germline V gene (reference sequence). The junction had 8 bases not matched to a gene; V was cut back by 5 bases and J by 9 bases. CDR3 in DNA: TGTGCCAGCAGCCCGCGACTAGCGGGGACGGCCCAGTACTTC. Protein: CASSPRLAGTAQYF. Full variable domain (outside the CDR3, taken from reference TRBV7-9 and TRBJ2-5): DTGVSQNPRHKITKRGQNVTFRCDPISEHNRLYWYRQTLGQGPEFLTYFQNEAQLEKSRLLSDRFSAERPKGSFSTLEIQRTEQGDSAMYLCASSPRLAGTAQYFGPGTRLLVL.

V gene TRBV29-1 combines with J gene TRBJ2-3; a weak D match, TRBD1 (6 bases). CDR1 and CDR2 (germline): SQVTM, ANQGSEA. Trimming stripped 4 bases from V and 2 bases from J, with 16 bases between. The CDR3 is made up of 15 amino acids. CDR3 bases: TGCAGCGTTGCATCGGACAGCCCTATCACAGATACGCAGTATTTT. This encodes CSVASDSPITDTQYF.

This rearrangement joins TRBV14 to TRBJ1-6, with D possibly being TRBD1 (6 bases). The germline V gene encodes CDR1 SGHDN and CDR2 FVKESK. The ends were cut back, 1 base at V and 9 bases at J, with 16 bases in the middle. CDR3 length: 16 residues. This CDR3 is CASSQGSGAWASPLHF. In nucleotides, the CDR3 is TGTGCCAGCAGCCAAGGATCAGGGGCCTGGGCTTCACCCCTCCACTTT.

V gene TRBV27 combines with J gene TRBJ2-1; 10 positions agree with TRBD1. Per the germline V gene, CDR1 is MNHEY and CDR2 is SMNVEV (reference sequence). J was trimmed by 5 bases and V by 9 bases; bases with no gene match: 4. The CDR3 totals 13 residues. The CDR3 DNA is TGTGCCAGTTCCGGGACAGGGGACAATGAGCAGTTCTTC. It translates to CASSGTGDNEQFF.

The CDR3 spells CASRKASLSTDTQYF. In DNA, the CDR3 is TGTGCCAGCAGGAAGGCTAGCCTAAGCACAGATACGCAGTATTTT. V is TRBV2 and J is TRBJ2-3; D perhaps matches TRBD2 (5 bases). Germline V gives CDR1 SNHLY, CDR2 FYNNEI. The V and J ends lost 6 bases and 0 bases respectively, with 13 bases between them. The CDR3 length is 15 residues. Combining the CDR3 with reference TRBV2 and TRBJ2-3 gives the whole variable domain EPEVTQTPSHQVTQMGQEVILRCVPISNHLYFYWYRQILGQKVEFLVSFYNNEISEKSEIFDDQFSVERPDGSNFTLKIRSTKLEDSAMYFCASRKASLSTDTQYFGPGTRLTVL.

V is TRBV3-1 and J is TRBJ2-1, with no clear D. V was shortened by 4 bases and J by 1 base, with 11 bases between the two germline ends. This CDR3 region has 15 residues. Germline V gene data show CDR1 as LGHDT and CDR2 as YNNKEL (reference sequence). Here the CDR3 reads CASSLFDQSYNEQFF. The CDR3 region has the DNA TGTGCCAGCAGCCTTTTTGACCAATCCTACAATGAGCAGTTCTTC.

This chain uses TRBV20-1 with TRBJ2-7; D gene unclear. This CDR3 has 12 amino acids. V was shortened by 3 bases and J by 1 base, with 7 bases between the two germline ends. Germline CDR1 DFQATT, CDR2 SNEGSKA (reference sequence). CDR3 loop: CSASQRSYEQYF. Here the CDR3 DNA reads TGCAGTGCTAGCCAGCGTTCCTACGAGCAGTACTTC.

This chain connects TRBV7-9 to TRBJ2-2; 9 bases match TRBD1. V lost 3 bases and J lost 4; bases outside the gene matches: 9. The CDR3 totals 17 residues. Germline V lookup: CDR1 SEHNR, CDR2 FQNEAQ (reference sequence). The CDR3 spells CASSFATGGFVTGELFF. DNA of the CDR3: TGTGCCAGCAGCTTCGCAACAGGGGGCTTTGTCACCGGGGAGCTGTTTTTT.

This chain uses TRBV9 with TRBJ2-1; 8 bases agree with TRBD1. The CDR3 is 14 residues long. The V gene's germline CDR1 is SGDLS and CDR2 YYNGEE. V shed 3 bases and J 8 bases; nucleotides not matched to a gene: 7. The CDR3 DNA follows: TGTGCCAGCAGCGCGGACAGGGTCTGGGATGAGCAGTTCTTC. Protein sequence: CASSADRVWDEQFF.

CDR3 nucleotide sequence: TGTGCCAGCAGCGTGAACAAGGAAGCTTTCTTT. Its protein is CASSVNKEAFF. The genes are TRBV13 and TRBJ1-1; no clear D. Trimming took off 5 bases at V and 8 bases at J, with 9 bases between the two ends. The CDR3 has 11 residues. The V gene's germline CDR1 is PRHDT and CDR2 FYEKMQ (reference sequence).

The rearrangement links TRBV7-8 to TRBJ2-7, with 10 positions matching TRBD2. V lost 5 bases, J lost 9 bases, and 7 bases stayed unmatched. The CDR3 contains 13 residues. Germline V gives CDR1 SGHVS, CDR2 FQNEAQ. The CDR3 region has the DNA TGTGCCAGCAGCACCCGGGAGCGGGAGGGGCAGTACTTC. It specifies CASSTREREGQYF.

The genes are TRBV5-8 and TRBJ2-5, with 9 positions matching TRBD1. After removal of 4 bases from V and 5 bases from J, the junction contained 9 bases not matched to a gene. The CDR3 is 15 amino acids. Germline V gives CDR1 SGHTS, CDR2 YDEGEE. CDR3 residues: CASSTGTGQLETQYF. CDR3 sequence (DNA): TGTGCCAGCAGCACCGGGACAGGGCAGTTGGAGACCCAGTACTTC.